This TCR beta chain was sequenced in a study of blood T cell repertoires in COVID-19. In the study's own analysis: Researchers report that nucleated cell counts were estimated from reference gene primer amplification. Repertoires were generated with immunoSEQ multiplex PCR, while TCRdb's copy carries only in-frame clones and drops some. V and J calls and clone size are copied from that table; D and trimming were computed from the DNA. Of 90,000 to 150,000 clones listed, approximately 80% are singletons. This clone appeared once. The receptor was isolated from a human donor in a cohort sampled during active COVID-19. Sequenced sample: peripheral blood.

The CDR3 region is CASSRGASPGNTIYF. Written as DNA, the CDR3 is TGTGCCAGCAGCCGGGGGGCGAGTCCTGGAAACACCATATATTTT. V is TRBV5-6 and J is TRBJ1-3, with D perhaps TRBD1 (6 bases). V lost 4 bases to trimming and J lost 2 bases, with 13 bases between them. This CDR3 contains 15 residues. Germline V gene data show CDR1 as SGHDT and CDR2 as YYEEEE.